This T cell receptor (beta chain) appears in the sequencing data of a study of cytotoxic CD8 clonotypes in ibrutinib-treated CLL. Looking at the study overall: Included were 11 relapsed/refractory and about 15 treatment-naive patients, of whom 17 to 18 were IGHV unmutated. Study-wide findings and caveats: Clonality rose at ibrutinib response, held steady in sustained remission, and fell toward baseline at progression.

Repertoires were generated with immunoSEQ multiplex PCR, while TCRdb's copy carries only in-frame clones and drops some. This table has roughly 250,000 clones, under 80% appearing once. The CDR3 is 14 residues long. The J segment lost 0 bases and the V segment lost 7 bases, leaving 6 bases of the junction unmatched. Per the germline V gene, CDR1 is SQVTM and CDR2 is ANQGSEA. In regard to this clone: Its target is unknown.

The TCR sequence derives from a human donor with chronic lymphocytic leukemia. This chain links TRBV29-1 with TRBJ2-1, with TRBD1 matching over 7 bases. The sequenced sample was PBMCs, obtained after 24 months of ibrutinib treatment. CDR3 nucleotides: TGCAGCGCCCTGGGACAGCTCTCCTACAATGAGCAGTTCTTC. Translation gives CSALGQLSYNEQFF.